This TCR beta chain comes out of a study of blood T cell repertoires in COVID-19. The repertoire was sequenced with immunoSEQ multiplex PCR; TCRdb's copy has only in-frame clones and lacks some. The data hold some 200,000 clones, with around 87% observed a single time. Details on this clone: Other DNA sequences within the sample encode an identical CDR3.

V was clipped by 4 bases and J by 3 bases; unmatched bases: 3. The CDR3 sequence is 13 residues long. CDR1 is SGHNT, CDR2 YYREEE, per germline (reference sequence). The sequencing input was PBMCs or T cells enriched from blood (not recorded which). This sequence was found in a woman between 18 and 29 years old in a cohort exposed to, infected with or recovered from COVID-19 (not recorded which). The chain employs TRBV5-4 and TRBJ1-1, with 7 nucleotides matching TRBD1. The CDR3 nucleotides read TGTGCCAGCAGCCCCGGACAGGACACTGAAGCTTTCTTT. Translating it yields CASSPGQDTEAFF.